This T cell receptor (beta chain) was recovered during a study of CD8+CD57+ T cells in acquired aplastic anemia. Study details: Sorting CD4+ and CD8+ cells gave DNA averaging about 2.9 ug.

Profiling that covered TCR beta VDJ and CDR3 relied on genomic DNA as its template. Using its own MiXCR run on the reads, TCRdb lists one record per CDR3 protein. Here the sample spans hundreds of thousands of distinct CDR3 sequences, 82% being singletons. Concerning this clonotype itself: One end of the junction is discordant with germline, which a read error may explain.

CDR3 length: 16 amino acids. Germline V gene data show CDR1 as SGHTA and CDR2 as FQGNSA. CD8+CD57+ cell expansion had been shown by flow cytometry in patients chosen for sequencing. The sequence derives from a human donor with aplastic anemia. Input material: sorted CD4+, CD8+, or CD8+CD57+ T cells (not recorded which) from PBMCs. V and J are TRBV7-2 and TRBJ2-1, with 8 bases that match TRBD2. The CDR3 bases are TGTGCCAGCAGCTTTCCGGGAAGCGGGGGTAGCCATGATCAGTTCTTC. Translating gives CASSFPGSGGSHDQFF.